This TCR beta chain was observed in a study of cytomegalovirus exposure and HLA in healthy donors. This CDR3 region has 13 residues. V lost 1 base to trimming and J lost 8 bases, with 11 bases between them. The germline gives CDR1 MGHRA, CDR2 YSYEKL. This clone occurred once. The PCR had 60 Vbeta and 13 Jbeta primers. Generated by immunoSEQ multiplex PCR, the TCRdb table keeps only in-frame clones and is missing some. The table shows around 230,000 clones, with over 75% occurring only once. This sequence joins TRBV4-1 and TRBJ1-2; D possibly corresponds to TRBD1 (5 bases). The sequenced material came from PBMCs. The TCR was taken from a male donor in good health and CMV-seronegative. CDR3 DNA: TGCGCCAGCAGCCAAGGGGGGGGTGACGGCTACACCTTC. Its translation: CASSQGGGDGYTF.